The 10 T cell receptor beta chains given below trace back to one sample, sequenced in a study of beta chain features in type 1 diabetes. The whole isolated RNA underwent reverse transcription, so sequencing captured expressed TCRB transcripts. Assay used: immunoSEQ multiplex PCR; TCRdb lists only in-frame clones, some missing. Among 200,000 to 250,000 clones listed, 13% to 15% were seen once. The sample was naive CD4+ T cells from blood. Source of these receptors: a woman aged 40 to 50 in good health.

The CDR3: CASSLASGGTYEQYF. CDR3 sequence (DNA): TGTGCCAGCAGCTTGGCGTCAGGGGGAACCTACGAGCAGTACTTC. The chain combines TRBV5-8 with TRBJ2-7; TRBD1 aligns across 7 bases. The V segment lost 0 bases and the J segment 2 bases; nucleotides outside the gene matches: 5. Germline CDR1 and CDR2: SGHTS and YDEGEE. The CDR3 length is 15 residues. Full variable domain (remainder filled in from reference TRBV5-8 and TRBJ2-7): EAGVTQSPTHLIKTRGQQATLRCSPISGHTSVYWYQQALGLGLQFLLWYDEGEERNRGNFPPRFSGRQFPNYSSELNVNALELEDSALYLCASSLASGGTYEQYFGPGTRLTVT.

The CDR3 sequence is CASSQDTSGGGETQYF. The CDR3 coding sequence is TGCGCCAGCAGCCAAGATACTAGCGGGGGAGGGGAGACCCAGTACTTC. The chain has TRBV4-3 and TRBJ2-5; 11 bases are a match to TRBD2. The CDR3 covers 16 residues. The germline V gene encodes CDR1 LGHNA and CDR2 YSLEER. Unmatched junction bases numbered 5, after V lost 0 bases and J lost 5 bases.

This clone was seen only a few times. The CDR3 region has the DNA TGTGCCAGCAGTGAATTCGGGGTTTCACAGGGGAAAGAGACCCAGTACTTC. It encodes CASSEFGVSQGKETQYF. V gene TRBV6-1 combines with J gene TRBJ2-5; 7 positions match TRBD1. The junction had 12 bases not matched to a gene; V was cut back by 2 bases and J by 3 bases. Germline CDR1 reads MNHNS; CDR2 reads SASEGT. This CDR3 has 17 amino acids.

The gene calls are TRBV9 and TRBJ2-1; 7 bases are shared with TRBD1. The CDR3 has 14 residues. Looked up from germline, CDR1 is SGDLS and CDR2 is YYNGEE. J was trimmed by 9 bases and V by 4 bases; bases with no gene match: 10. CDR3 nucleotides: TGTGCCAGCAGCTCCATGCTAGGGGGCGGTGAGCAGTTCTTC. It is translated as CASSSMLGGGEQFF.

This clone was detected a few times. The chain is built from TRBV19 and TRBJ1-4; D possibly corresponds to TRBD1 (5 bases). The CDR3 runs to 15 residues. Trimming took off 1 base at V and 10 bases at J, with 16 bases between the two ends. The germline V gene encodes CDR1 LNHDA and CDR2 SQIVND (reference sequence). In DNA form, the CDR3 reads TGTGCCAGTAGTATAGTGGGGACTCCGAGATCAAAACTGTTTTTT. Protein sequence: CASSIVGTPRSKLFF.

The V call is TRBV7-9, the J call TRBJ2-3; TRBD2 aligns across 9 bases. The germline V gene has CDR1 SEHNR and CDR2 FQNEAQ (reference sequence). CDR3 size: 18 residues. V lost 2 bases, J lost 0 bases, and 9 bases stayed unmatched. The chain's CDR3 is CASSLPAGGELSTDTQYF. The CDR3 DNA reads TGTGCCAGCAGCTTACCAGCGGGGGGCGAACTTAGCACAGATACGCAGTATTTT.

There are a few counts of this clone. The DNA for the CDR3 is TGTGCCAGCAGCGCGCCGGGACTAGCGTATACCGATGAGCAGTTCTTC. It encodes CASSAPGLAYTDEQFF. V and J are TRBV9 and TRBJ2-1; 10 bases are shared with TRBD2. With 3 bases clipped from V and 8 bases from J, the junction kept 11 bases outside the gene matches. The CDR3 totals 16 residues. Germline assignment: CDR1 SGDLS and CDR2 YYNGEE.

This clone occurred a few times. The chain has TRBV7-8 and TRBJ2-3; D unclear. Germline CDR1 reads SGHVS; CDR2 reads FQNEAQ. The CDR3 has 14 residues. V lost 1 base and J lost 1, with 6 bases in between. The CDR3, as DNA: TGTGCCAGCAGCTTAGATCGGGGCACAGATACGCAGTATTTT. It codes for CASSLDRGTDTQYF.

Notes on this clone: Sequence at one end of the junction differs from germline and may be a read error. The CDR3 DNA reads TGTGCCGGCAGGGCATATAGCAATCAGCCCCAGCATTTT. Translated, it gives CAGRAYSNQPQHF. The chain recombines TRBV2 with TRBJ1-5; tentative D call: TRBD1 (5 bases). Germline V gives CDR1 SNHLY, CDR2 FYNNEI. The CDR3 extends over 13 amino acids.

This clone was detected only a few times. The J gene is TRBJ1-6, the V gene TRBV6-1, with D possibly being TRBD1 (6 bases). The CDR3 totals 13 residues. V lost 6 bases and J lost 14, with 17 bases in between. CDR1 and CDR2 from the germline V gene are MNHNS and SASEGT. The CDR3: CASRDNRAASLHF. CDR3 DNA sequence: TGTGCCAGCAGGGATAACAGGGCCGCGTCCCTCCACTTT.